The 30 T cell receptor beta chains reported below all come from one sample, sequenced in a study of cytomegalovirus exposure and HLA in healthy donors (dated by TCRdb to 2016 to 2017). Libraries came from the immunoSEQ multiplex PCR assay. For the multiplex PCR, a mixture combining 60 forward primers for TCR Vbeta segments and 13 reverse primers for TCR Jbeta segments was used. The table was pulled from immuneACCESS by TCRdb, which kept in-frame rearrangements only. Such tables lose some clones; where checked, under half of the loss comes from unresolved V genes, and the rest has no known cause. The sample table shows about 200,000 clones, and over 65% are seen once. Jointly, the top ten make up about 0.094% of the sample. Sequencing was carried out using PBMCs. The receptors were sampled from a boy aged 2 to 9 in good health and CMV-seronegative.

The chain recombines TRBV6-5 with TRBJ2-1; 11 bases are shared with TRBD2. This CDR3 spans 16 amino acids. Germline loops: CDR1 MNHEY, CDR2 SVGAGI. V lost 2 bases to trimming and J lost 9 bases; unmatched junction nucleotides: 9. The DNA for the CDR3 is TGTGCCAGCAGTTACCTCTATGGGACTAGCGGAACTGAGCAGTTCTTC. Translated, it gives CASSYLYGTSGTEQFF.

CDR3 protein: CASSLDGGTGNTIYF. CDR3 nucleotide sequence: TGTGCCAGCAGCTTAGACGGGGGAACTGGAAACACCATATATTTT. V usage is TRBV7-2 and J usage is TRBJ1-3, with TRBD1 as a possible D gene (5 bases). Looked up from germline, CDR1 is SGHTA and CDR2 is FQGNSA. This CDR3 has 15 amino acids. V was pared by 1 base and J by 2 bases, with 9 bases between.

V and J are TRBV7-9 and TRBJ1-1; 8 bases align to TRBD1. From germline, CDR1 is SEHNR and CDR2 FQNEAQ (reference sequence). This CDR3 has 15 residues. J lost 4 bases, V lost 8 bases, and 12 bases had no gene match. DNA of the CDR3: TGTGCCAGCCGCGGCAGGGGGCCATCGGGCACTGAAGCTTTCTTT. Protein product: CASRGRGPSGTEAFF.

The rearrangement links TRBV5-1 to TRBJ2-5; TRBD2 aligns across 10 bases. The CDR3 spans 16 residues. CDR1 and CDR2 from the germline V gene are SGHRS and YFSETQ. V lost 4 bases and J lost 2; bases outside the gene matches: 8. The DNA for the CDR3 is TGCGCCAGCAGCCTCCTCTGGACTAGCGGACAAGAGACCCAGTACTTC. Its protein is CASSLLWTSGQETQYF. Drawing the rest from reference TRBV5-1 and TRBJ2-5, the complete variable domain is KAGVTQTPRYLIKTRGQQVTLSCSPISGHRSVSWYQQTPGQGLQFLFEYFSETQRNKGNFPGRFSGRQFSNSRSEMNVSTLELGDSALYLCASSLLWTSGQETQYFGPGTRLLVL.

The chain uses TRBV29-1 and TRBJ2-7; 7 nucleotides line up with TRBD1. CDR1 is SQVTM, CDR2 ANQGSEA, per germline. Trimming removed 4 bases from V and 10 bases from J; junction bases left unmatched: 10. The CDR3 consists of 12 residues. CDR3 nucleotide sequence: TGCAGCGTTGCCTCGCGGACAGGCGAACAGTACTTC. Amino acids: CSVASRTGEQYF.

This clone was seen a handful of times. The chain employs TRBV27 and TRBJ1-1, with D perhaps TRBD1 (5 bases). V lost 3 bases, J lost 1 base, and 12 bases lay in between. The CDR3 is 15 amino acids. Per germline, CDR1 MNHEY and CDR2 SMNVEV (reference sequence). The CDR3 here is CASSFSLQGNTEAFF. Here the CDR3 DNA reads TGTGCCAGCAGTTTTTCTTTGCAGGGGAACACTGAAGCTTTCTTT.

This clone was observed a handful of times. The chain combines TRBV5-4 with TRBJ2-5; TRBD2 matches at 14 bases. Germline-derived CDR1 and CDR2 are SGHNT and YYREEE (reference sequence). The junction had 6 bases not matched to a gene; V was cut back by 0 bases and J by 5 bases. This CDR3 spans 17 amino acids. The DNA of the CDR3 is TGTGCCAGCAGCTTGGGACTAGCGGGGGGGTTCCGGGAGACCCAGTACTTC. This sequence encodes CASSLGLAGGFRETQYF.

The rearrangement links TRBV6-1 to TRBJ1-2, with D possibly matching TRBD1 (5 bases). V dropped 7 bases and J dropped 6 bases, with 21 bases sitting between them. Germline CDR1 and CDR2: MNHNS and SASEGT. The CDR3 contains 15 residues. DNA for the CDR3: TGTGCCAGCACCTTAAGTCAGGGTCTAGGGGATGGCTACACCTTC. Protein product: CASTLSQGLGDGYTF.

This clone turned up a few times. Other DNA sequences from this sample encode an identical CDR3 as well. The chain recombines TRBV2 with TRBJ1-5; 8 positions match TRBD1. V shed 6 bases and J 4 bases; nucleotides not matched to a gene: 5. CDR3 length equals 14 residues. CDR1 and CDR2 from the germline V gene are SNHLY and FYNNEI. The CDR3 reads CASSRTGRNQPQHF. The CDR3 DNA sequence: TGTGCCAGCAGCAGGACAGGGCGGAATCAGCCCCAGCATTTT.

The rearrangement uses TRBV7-8 and TRBJ2-7; TRBD1 might be the D (6 bases). CDR3 length equals 14 residues. Germline lookup yields CDR1 SGHVS and CDR2 FQNEAQ. Trimming cost V 4 bases and J 2 bases, with 12 bases left between them. The CDR3, as DNA: TGTGCCAGCAGCTCGGGACACCGCCCCTACGAGCAGTACTTC. This encodes CASSSGHRPYEQYF.

The rearrangement joins TRBV7-9 to TRBJ2-7; 9 bases agree with TRBD1. The CDR3 length is 12 residues. Germline V gives CDR1 SEHNR, CDR2 FQNEAQ (reference sequence). The trim removed 8 bases at V and 5 bases at J, leaving 4 bases unmatched. In DNA form, the CDR3 reads TGTGCCAGCCGGGACAGGGACCACGAGCAGTACTTC. This gives the protein CASRDRDHEQYF.

The chain has TRBV2 and TRBJ2-1, with 7 bases fitting TRBD1. The CDR3 is 13 amino acids. V was pared by 6 bases and J by 4 bases, with 3 bases of the junction left unmatched. CDR1 and CDR2 from the germline V gene are SNHLY and FYNNEI. Here the CDR3 DNA reads TGTGCCAGCAGAGGGGACAGTTACAATGAGCAGTTCTTC. It is translated as CASRGDSYNEQFF.

In regard to this clone: One junction end disagrees with the germline gene, perhaps due to a read error. The rearrangement uses TRBV2 and TRBJ2-3; D might be TRBD2 (5 bases). Germline CDR1 SNHLY, CDR2 FYNNEI. CDR3 length equals 15 residues. The CDR3 loop is CASSEGQRGKDTQYF. CDR3 sequence (DNA): TGTGCCAGCAGCGAAGGCCAACGAGGGAAAGATACGCAGTATTTT.

This clone occurred once. The rearrangement joins TRBV7-2 to TRBJ1-6, with 7 bases aligning to TRBD1. Looked up from germline, CDR1 is SGHTA and CDR2 is FQGNSA. The ends lost 1 base at V and 8 bases at J; junction bases unmatched: 8. The CDR3 has 16 residues. CDR3 region: CASSLGYRGSDSPLHF. In DNA form, the CDR3 reads TGTGCCAGCAGCTTAGGGTACAGGGGATCCGATTCACCCCTCCACTTT.

The chain employs TRBV19 and TRBJ2-3; 12 bases match TRBD2. Germline CDR1 reads LNHDA; CDR2 reads SQIVND (reference sequence). The ends lost 5 bases at V and 1 base at J; junction bases unmatched: 7. This CDR3 is built from 17 residues. The CDR3 sequence is CASSSGLAGGRTDTQYF. The DNA for the CDR3 is TGTGCCAGTAGTTCAGGTCTAGCGGGGGGGCGCACAGATACGCAGTATTTT.

This clone was picked up one time. The J gene is TRBJ1-6, the V gene TRBV28, with 9 bases lining up with TRBD1. The junction had 4 bases not matched to a gene; V was cut back by 6 bases and J by 4 bases. This CDR3 spans 15 amino acids. Per germline, CDR1 MDHEN and CDR2 SYDVKM. The CDR3 DNA reads as TGTGCCAGCAGGGTAGGGACAGGGTATAATTCACCCCTCCACTTT. Residues: CASRVGTGYNSPLHF.

This CDR3 is CASSPTGIQETQYF. The CDR3 coding sequence is TGCGCCAGCAGCCCAACAGGGATCCAAGAGACCCAGTACTTC. The chain links TRBV5-1 to TRBJ2-5; TRBD1 might be the D (6 bases). V was clipped by 4 bases and J by 1 base, with 11 bases between them. CDR1 is SGHRS and CDR2 is YFSETQ in the germline V gene. The length of the CDR3 is 14 residues.

This clone was counted a few times. The V call is TRBV9, the J call TRBJ2-3, with TRBD2 as a possible D gene (6 bases). Germline V gene lookup returns CDR1 SGDLS and CDR2 YYNGEE. The ends were cut back, 0 bases at V and 5 bases at J, with 7 bases in the middle. The CDR3 has 13 residues. CDR3 sequence (DNA): TGTGCCAGCAGCGTAGGAGCGGGAGATACGCAGTATTTT. This translates into CASSVGAGDTQYF.

V gene TRBV6-1 combines with J gene TRBJ1-5; D uncertain. The CDR3 consists of 12 residues. Germline assignment: CDR1 MNHNS and CDR2 SASEGT. The V end was cut by 3 bases, the J end by 4 bases, with 4 bases between. CDR3 coding DNA: TGTGCCAGCAGTGACGGTAATCAGCCCCAGCATTTT. Amino acids: CASSDGNQPQHF.

The rearrangement uses TRBV7-2 and TRBJ2-7, with 8 bases matching TRBD1. This CDR3 spans 14 amino acids. Trimming at V came to 5 bases and at J to 7 bases, leaving 10 bases not matched to a gene. The germline gives CDR1 SGHTA, CDR2 FQGNSA. DNA of the CDR3: TGTGCCAGCAGCCTTACTCAGGGGGCCCGTGAGCAGTACTTC. It encodes CASSLTQGAREQYF. Full variable domain (remainder filled in from reference TRBV7-2 and TRBJ2-7): GAGVSQSPSNKVTEKGKDVELRCDPISGHTALYWYRQSLGQGLEFLIYFQGNSAPDKSGLPSDRFSAERTGGSVSTLTIQRTQQEDSAVYLCASSLTQGAREQYFGPGTRLTVT.

This clone appeared once. The chain employs TRBV12-2 and TRBJ2-1; the listed D gene, TRBD1, was not tested against the DNA. TRBV12-2 is deemed a pseudogene. The CDR3 length is 13 residues. As DNA, the CDR3 is TGTGCAACCTCCCGACAACAATACAATGAGCAGTTCTTC. Amino acid sequence: CATSRQQYNEQFF.

V is TRBV4-1 and J is TRBJ2-3, with TRBD2 identical over 11 bases. The CDR3 length is 17 residues. V shed 2 bases, J shed 8 bases, and the junction held 12 bases outside the gene matches. Germline loops: CDR1 MGHRA, CDR2 YSYEKL. CDR3 in amino acids: CASSQPRLAGGRGTQYF. The CDR3 nucleotides read TGCGCCAGCAGCCAACCCCGGCTAGCGGGGGGACGCGGTACGCAGTATTTT.

V and J are TRBV9 and TRBJ2-3, with 7 bases matching TRBD2. Germline V lookup: CDR1 SGDLS, CDR2 YYNGEE. The CDR3 length is 16 residues. J lost 0 bases, V lost 0 bases, and 4 bases had no gene match. The CDR3 reads CASSVARGESTDTQYF. The CDR3 region has the DNA TGTGCCAGCAGCGTAGCTCGGGGGGAGAGCACAGATACGCAGTATTTT.

The chain employs TRBV2 and TRBJ2-5; TRBD2 matches 9 bases. The CDR3 contains 15 residues. Germline CDR1 reads SNHLY; CDR2 reads FYNNEI. Trimming at V came to 2 bases and at J to 5 bases, leaving 6 bases not matched to a gene. The CDR3 sequence: CASSERRLAGETQYF. CDR3 in DNA: TGTGCCAGCAGTGAAAGGCGGCTAGCGGGGGAGACCCAGTACTTC.

V gene TRBV5-1 combines with J gene TRBJ1-1, with 10 bases lining up with TRBD1. Germline loops: CDR1 SGHRS, CDR2 YFSETQ. The V gene end was trimmed by 0 bases and the J gene end by 3 bases; junction bases not matched to a gene: 5. The CDR3 totals 16 residues. The CDR3 nucleotides read TGCGCCAGCAGCTTGGGACAGGGGGCGGTGGACACTGAAGCTTTCTTT. It specifies CASSLGQGAVDTEAFF.

The genes are TRBV6-1 and TRBJ2-7, with 8 bases fitting TRBD1. The CDR3 covers 15 residues. V gave up 7 bases and J gave up 4 bases; unmatched junction bases: 12. The germline V gene has CDR1 MNHNS and CDR2 SASEGT. CDR3 region: CASTQMGQASYEQYF. Written as DNA, the CDR3 is TGTGCCAGCACCCAAATGGGACAGGCCAGTTACGAGCAGTACTTC.

The rearrangement links TRBV4-3 to TRBJ2-3; D is undetermined. Germline V lookup: CDR1 LGHNA, CDR2 YSLEER. V gave up 0 bases and J gave up 2 bases, with 6 bases separating them. This CDR3 has 14 residues. CDR3 loop: CASSQDPYTDTQYF. CDR3 DNA: TGCGCCAGCAGCCAAGATCCCTACACAGATACGCAGTATTTT.

The V gene is TRBV7-8, the J gene TRBJ1-2; 7 bases agree with TRBD1. V lost 5 bases to trimming and J lost 3 bases; unmatched junction nucleotides: 12. In germline, CDR1 is SGHVS, CDR2 FQNEAQ. The CDR3 has 16 amino acids. The CDR3 DNA reads TGTGCCAGCAGCCTACGACCGACAGGGAAGGACTATGGCTACACCTTC. Translated: CASSLRPTGKDYGYTF.

V is TRBV12-5 and J is TRBJ2-1; TRBD2 might be the D (5 bases). CDR1 is LGHNT, CDR2 FRNRAP, per germline. CDR3 length: 20 amino acids. V dropped 0 bases and J dropped 3 bases, with 24 bases sitting between them. The CDR3 coding sequence is TGTGCTAGTGGTTTGGTTTCTCGTGGTCTTAAGTGGGAGAGCTACAATGAGCAGTTCTTC. It translates to CASGLVSRGLKWESYNEQFF.

This chain uses TRBV7-9 with TRBJ2-3; unclear D gene. The V and J ends lost 7 bases and 2 bases respectively, with 10 bases between them. The CDR3 is 13 amino acids. Germline loops: CDR1 SEHNR, CDR2 FQNEAQ (reference sequence). The CDR3 protein is CASTTEYTDTQYF. The CDR3, as DNA: TGTGCCAGCACCACAGAATACACAGATACGCAGTATTTT.